The rows below give T cell receptor beta chains drawn from one sample of a study of blood T cell repertoires in COVID-19. Profiling relied on immunoSEQ multiplex PCR, and the TCRdb table lists in-frame clones only, not all of them. The sample includes 45,000 to 65,000 clones, approximately 80% of them seen just once. Material: peripheral blood. These receptors were obtained from a woman older than 75 with acute or convalescent COVID-19. Both conserved end residues are trimmed from each CDR3. Each record gives: V gene, D gene, J gene, CDR3 protein. A D gene is named only where the DNA matches it firmly.

TRBV29-1	NA	TRBJ2-1	SVSTWSNEQF
TRBV5-1	NA	TRBJ1-2	ASSLDAWTGGYT
TRBV24-1	TRBD1	TRBJ2-5	ATGTDLGTQY
TRBV3-1/TRBV3-2	TRBD1	TRBJ1-3	ASSPYHAGGGGNTIY
TRBV11-2	NA	TRBJ2-1	ASAEGARSYNEQF
TRBV30	TRBD1	TRBJ1-5	AWSLTGGSQPQH
TRBV10-3	NA	TRBJ1-1	ATAWQEGDTEAF
TRBV2	TRBD2	TRBJ2-2	ASSASRTSGVAGELF
TRBV2	TRBD1	TRBJ1-4	ASRPGQATNEKLF
TRBV3-1/TRBV3-2	TRBD1	TRBJ1-1	ASNTRDRVLSEAF
TRBV6-5	TRBD1	TRBJ2-5	ASGDRASETQY
TRBV4-1	TRBD1	TRBJ1-6	ASSPSGQGAPNSPLH
TRBV5-4	NA	TRBJ1-1	ASSPEAGLNTEAF
TRBV19	TRBD1	TRBJ2-1	ASSPTGEYEQF
TRBV5-4	NA	TRBJ1-3	ASSLDSYSAGNTIY
TRBV18	NA	TRBJ1-2	ASSPGLGLEGYT
TRBV6-6	TRBD1	TRBJ1-1	ASSPDRGNTEAF